This passage covers 9 T cell receptor beta chains from one sample sequenced in a study of CD8 T cells in ankylosing spondylitis. TCRdb reanalysed the 5' RACE reads using MiXCR and keeps one entry per CDR3 protein. The data show fewer than 400,000 distinct CDR3 sequences, 20% to 25% seen once. Antigens of these TCRs are unknown. Study-level points and caveats: Characteristic of ankylosing spondylitis blood, it appeared, was a TCR beta motif comprising about eight highly homologous variants.

Sequenced material: blood, either unsorted or a sorted T cell fraction (not recorded which). Receptor source: a male donor with ankylosing spondylitis.

V is TRBV27 and J is TRBJ2-1; 13 nucleotides match TRBD2. Germline-derived CDR1 and CDR2 are MNHEY and SMNVEV (reference sequence). The junction had 7 bases not matched to a gene; V was cut back by 3 bases and J by 5 bases. The CDR3 covers 17 residues. The CDR3, as DNA: TGTGCCAGCAGTTTTTTAGGACTAGCGGGAGCCCACAATGAGCAGTTCTTC. Encoded protein: CASSFLGLAGAHNEQFF.

The gene calls are TRBV6-1 and TRBJ2-1; 7 bases agree with TRBD1. The germline gives CDR1 MNHNS, CDR2 SASEGT. Trimming at V came to 2 bases and at J to 3 bases, leaving 4 bases not matched to a gene. The CDR3 length is 15 residues. The CDR3, as DNA: TGTGCCAGCAGTGAAAAACACAGGGGCTACAATGAGCAGTTCTTC. This encodes CASSEKHRGYNEQFF.

The J gene is TRBJ2-5, the V gene TRBV5-6, with D maybe TRBD1 (6 bases). The CDR3 extends over 14 amino acids. The germline V gene encodes CDR1 SGHDT and CDR2 YYEEEE. Trimming pared 4 bases from V and 3 bases from J, leaving 13 bases between. CDR3 nucleotides: TGTGCCAGCAGCCAGCCGGGACACAAAGAGACCCAGTACTTC. It codes for CASSQPGHKETQYF.

The chain uses TRBV20-1 and TRBJ1-4; TRBD1 agrees at 7 bases. The length of the CDR3 is 13 residues. CDR1 is DFQATT and CDR2 is SNEGSKA in the germline V gene (reference sequence). V lost 5 bases and J lost 5; bases outside the gene matches: 5. CDR3: CSAEHRGNEKLFF. The DNA of the CDR3 is TGCAGTGCTGAGCACAGGGGAAATGAAAAACTGTTTTTT.

The chain is built from TRBV18 and TRBJ2-3; D unresolved. CDR3 length: 12 amino acids. Germline loops: CDR1 KGHSH, CDR2 LQKENI. V lost 2 bases, J lost 6 bases, and 6 bases lay in between. The CDR3 sequence is CASSPFRDTQYF. The CDR3 DNA reads as TGTGCCAGCTCACCATTTCGGGATACGCAGTATTTT. The full variable domain, rest sourced from reference TRBV18 and TRBJ2-3, is NAGVMQNPRHLVRRRGQEARLRCSPMKGHSHVYWYRQLPEEGLKFMVYLQKENIIDESGMPKERFSAEFPKEGPSILRIQQVVRGDSAAYFCASSPFRDTQYFGPGTRLTVL.

This clonotype was seen a handful of times. The rearrangement links TRBV5-1 to TRBJ2-2, with D tentatively TRBD1 (6 bases). The germline V gene encodes CDR1 SGHRS and CDR2 YFSETQ. The V end was cut by 6 bases, the J end by 2 bases, with 11 bases between. CDR3 length: 14 residues. The CDR3 DNA reads TGCGCCAGCAAACAGGGAGCCAACACCGGGGAGCTGTTTTTT. Its protein is CASKQGANTGELFF.

This sequence joins TRBV5-4 and TRBJ2-1; D might be TRBD2 (6 bases). In germline, CDR1 is SGHNT, CDR2 YYREEE (reference sequence). V was cut by 4 bases and J by 8 bases, with 22 bases left in between. CDR3 size: 16 residues. The CDR3 nucleotides are TGTGCCAGCAGCACGGGGGTCCGGATTGGTGGGCATGAGCAGTTCTTC. This gives the protein CASSTGVRIGGHEQFF.

V gene TRBV12-3 or TRBV12-4 combines with J gene TRBJ2-3; 14 bases agree with TRBD2. J was trimmed by 6 bases and V by 5 bases; bases with no gene match: 7. The CDR3 contains 16 residues. The CDR3 DNA is TGTGCCAGCAGTCGCGGACTAGCGGGAGGCGGTGATACGCAGTATTTT. Residues: CASSRGLAGGGDTQYF.

The gene calls are TRBV10-3 and TRBJ2-1; 10 nucleotides align to TRBD2. CDR3 length: 16 residues. The trim removed 3 bases at V and 4 bases at J, leaving 6 bases unmatched. The germline CDR1 and CDR2 sequences are ENHRY and SYGVKD. For the CDR3, the DNA is TGTGCCATCAGTGACCCCAGCGGGAGGGGGTACAATGAGCAGTTCTTC. Protein: CAISDPSGRGYNEQFF.